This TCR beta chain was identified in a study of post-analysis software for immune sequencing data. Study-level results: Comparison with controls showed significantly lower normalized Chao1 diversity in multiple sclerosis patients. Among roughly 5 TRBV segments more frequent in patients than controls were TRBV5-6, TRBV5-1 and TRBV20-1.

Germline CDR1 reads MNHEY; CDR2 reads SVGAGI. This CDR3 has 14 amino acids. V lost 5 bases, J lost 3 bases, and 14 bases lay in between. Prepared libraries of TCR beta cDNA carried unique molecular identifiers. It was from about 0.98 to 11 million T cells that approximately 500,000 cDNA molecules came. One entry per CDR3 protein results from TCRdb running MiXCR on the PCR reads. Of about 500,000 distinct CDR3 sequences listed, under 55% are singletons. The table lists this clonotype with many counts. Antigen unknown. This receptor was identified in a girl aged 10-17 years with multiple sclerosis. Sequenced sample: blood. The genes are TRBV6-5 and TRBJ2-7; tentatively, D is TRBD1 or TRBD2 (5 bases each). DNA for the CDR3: TGTGCCAGCAGTCCCTACGGGGACGGCTACGAGCAGTACTTC. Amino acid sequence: CASSPYGDGYEQYF.